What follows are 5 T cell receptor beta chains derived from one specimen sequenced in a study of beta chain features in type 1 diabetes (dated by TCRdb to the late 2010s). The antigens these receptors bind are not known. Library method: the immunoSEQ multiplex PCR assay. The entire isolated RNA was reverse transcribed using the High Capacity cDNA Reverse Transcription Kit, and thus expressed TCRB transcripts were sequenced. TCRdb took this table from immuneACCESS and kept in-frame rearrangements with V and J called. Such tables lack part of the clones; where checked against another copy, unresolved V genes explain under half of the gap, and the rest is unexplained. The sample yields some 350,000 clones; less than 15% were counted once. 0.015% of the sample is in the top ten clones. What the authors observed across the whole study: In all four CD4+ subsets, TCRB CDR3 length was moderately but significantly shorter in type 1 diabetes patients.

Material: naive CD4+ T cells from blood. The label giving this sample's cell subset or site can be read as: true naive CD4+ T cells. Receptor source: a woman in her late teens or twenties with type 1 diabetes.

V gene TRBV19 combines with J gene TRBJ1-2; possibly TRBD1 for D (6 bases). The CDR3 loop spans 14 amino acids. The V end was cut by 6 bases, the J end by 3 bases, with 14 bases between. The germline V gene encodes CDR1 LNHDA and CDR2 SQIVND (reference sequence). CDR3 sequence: CASSPTGLDYGYTF. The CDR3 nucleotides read TGTGCCAGTAGCCCCACAGGGTTAGACTATGGCTACACCTTC. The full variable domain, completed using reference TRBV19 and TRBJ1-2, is DGGITQSPKYLFRKEGQNVTLSCEQNLNHDAMYWYRQDPGQGLRLIYYSQIVNDFQKGDIAEGYSVSREKKESFPLTVTSAQKNPTAFYLCASSPTGLDYGYTFGSGTRLTVV.

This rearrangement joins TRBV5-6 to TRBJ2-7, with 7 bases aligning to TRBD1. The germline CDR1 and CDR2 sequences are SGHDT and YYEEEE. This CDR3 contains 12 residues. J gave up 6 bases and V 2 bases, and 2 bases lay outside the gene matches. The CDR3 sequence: CASSFRGREQYF. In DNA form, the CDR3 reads TGTGCCAGCAGCTTTAGGGGGCGCGAGCAGTACTTC.

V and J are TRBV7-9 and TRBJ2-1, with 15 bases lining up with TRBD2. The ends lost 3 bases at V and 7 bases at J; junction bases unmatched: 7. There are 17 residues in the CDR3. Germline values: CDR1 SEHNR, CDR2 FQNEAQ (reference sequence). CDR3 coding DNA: TGTGCCAGCAGCTTGCAGGGACTAGCGGGAGGTCGGAATGAGCAGTTCTTC. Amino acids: CASSLQGLAGGRNEQFF.

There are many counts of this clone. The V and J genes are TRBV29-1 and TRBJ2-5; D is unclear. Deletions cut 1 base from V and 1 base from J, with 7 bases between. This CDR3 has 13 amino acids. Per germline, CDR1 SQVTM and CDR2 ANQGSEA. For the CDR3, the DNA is TGCAGCGTTGAAGGGCCCTTCCAAGAGACCCAGTACTTC. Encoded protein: CSVEGPFQETQYF.

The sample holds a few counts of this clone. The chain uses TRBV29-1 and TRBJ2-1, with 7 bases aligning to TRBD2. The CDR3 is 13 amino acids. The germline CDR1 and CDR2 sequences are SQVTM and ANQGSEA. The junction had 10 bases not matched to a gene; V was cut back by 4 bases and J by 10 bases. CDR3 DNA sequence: TGCAGCGTTGTATCGTGGCTAGCGGAGGAGCAGTTCTTC. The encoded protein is CSVVSWLAEEQFF.